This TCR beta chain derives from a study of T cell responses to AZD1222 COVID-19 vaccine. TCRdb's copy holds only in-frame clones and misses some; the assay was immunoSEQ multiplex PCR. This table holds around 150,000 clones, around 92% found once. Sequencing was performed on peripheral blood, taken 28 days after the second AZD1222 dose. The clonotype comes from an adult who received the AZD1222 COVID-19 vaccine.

CDR3 sequence (DNA): TGTGCCAGCAGTTTACCCGGGTCACTGACAGATACGCAGTATTTT. As protein: CASSLPGSLTDTQYF. V and J are TRBV28 and TRBJ2-3; D call uncertain. The CDR3 extends over 15 amino acids. Germline CDR1 is MDHEN and CDR2 is SYDVKM. V shed 2 bases and J shed 3 bases, with 12 bases lying between them.